This is a list of T cell receptor beta chains from one sample in a study of CD8+CD57+ T cells in acquired aplastic anemia. TCRdb re-called the reads with MiXCR, one entry per CDR3 protein. Altogether under 200,000 distinct CDR3 sequences are present, 71% being singletons, with the ten largest covering 40% to 55%. The sequenced sample was sorted CD4+, CD8+, or CD8+CD57+ T cells (not recorded which) from PBMCs. These TCRs come from a human donor with aplastic anemia. CDR3s include the opening cysteine and the closing phenylalanine or tryptophan. A D gene is named only where the DNA matches it firmly. Clone size is given for some rows only: seen once, a few or many times, or a class if the clone is expanded.

clone_size cdr3_length d_call j_call v_call cdr3_aa cdr3_nt
. 14 . TRBJ1-5 TRBV15 CATSNGLEGQPQHF TGTGCCACCAGCAATGGACTGGAAGGCCAGCCCCAGCATTTT
. 14 TRBD1 TRBJ2-5 TRBV19 CASSIRQGRETQYF TGTGCCAGTAGTATTCGACAGGGGAGGGAGACCCAGTACTTC
. 15 TRBD1 TRBJ1-4 TRBV7-3 CASSVKDRGPKKLFF TGTGCCAGCAGCGTAAAGGACAGGGGGCCGAAAAAACTGTTTTTT
few 14 . TRBJ1-6 TRBV10-3 CAISEVRGGSPLHF TGTGCCATCAGTGAGGTTAGGGGCGGTTCACCCCTCCACTTT
. 14 . TRBJ1-1 TRBV20-1 CSAGAGAGETEAFF TGCAGTGCTGGAGCGGGTGCCGGGGAAACTGAAGCTTTCTTT
once 17 TRBD2 TRBJ2-3 TRBV20-1 CSAAGWSGDPSTDTQYF TGCAGTGCTGCCGGTTGGAGCGGGGACCCGAGCACAGATACGCAGTATTTT
. 19 TRBD2 TRBJ2-1 TRBV9 CASSEGLAGGPYSYNEQFF TGTGCCAGCAGCGAAGGACTAGCGGGAGGACCGTACTCCTACAATGAGCAGTTCTTC
. 13 . TRBJ2-7 TRBV7-9 CASSFRGGYEQYF TGTGCCAGCAGCTTCCGAGGGGGCTACGAGCAGTACTTC
few 11 . TRBJ2-1 TRBV12-3/TRBV12-4 CASTSGYEQFF TGTGCCAGCACCTCAGGGTATGAGCAGTTCTTC
many 16 TRBD2 TRBJ2-2 TRBV6-4 CASSPSGGDNTGELFF TGTGCCAGCAGTCCCAGCGGGGGGGACAACACCGGGGAGCTGTTTTTT
. 14 . TRBJ2-7 TRBV6-6 CASSSPTNSYEQYF TGTGCCAGCAGTTCCCCGACCAACTCCTACGAGCAGTACTTC
. 13 . TRBJ2-5 TRBV25-1 CASSGYSQETQYF TGTGCCAGCAGTGGATACAGTCAAGAGACCCAGTACTTC
. 11 . TRBJ2-3 TRBV10-3 CAISEQDTQYF TGTGCCATCAGTGAGCAGGATACGCAGTATTTT
many 19 TRBD2 TRBJ2-1 TRBV20-1 CSARGTSGTGIAVYNEQFF TGCAGTGCTAGGGGGACTAGCGGGACCGGGATTGCCGTCTACAATGAGCAGTTCTTC
. 16 . TRBJ2-5 TRBV5-1 CASSLGAGPDTETQYF TGCGCCAGCAGCTTGGGCGCAGGGCCGGATACGGAGACCCAGTACTTC